The sequence of this TCR beta chain was determined in a study of blood T cell repertoires in COVID-19. Study information: Whether acute or convalescent, the COVID-19 samples came from the United States, Italy and Spain. PBMCs, B-cell-depleted T cells, or T cells were the source of the cDNA or gDNA that made up the material.

V lost 7 bases and J lost 4, with 17 bases in between. From germline, CDR1 is SQVTM and CDR2 ANQGSEA. CDR3 length: 14 amino acids. Original processing notes: Amplified reference gene primers provided the basis for estimating nucleated cell counts. Data came from immunoSEQ multiplex PCR; TCRdb stores just in-frame clones and leaves some out. The DNA gave D and trimming, while V, J and clone size come from that table. The sample includes around 280,000 clones, about 83% of them seen just once. The receptor was isolated from a woman aged 40 to 49 who had recovered from COVID-19. Sequencing used PBMCs or T cells enriched from blood (not recorded which). The chain recombines TRBV29-1 with TRBJ2-1; D may be TRBD2 (5 bases). This CDR3 reads CSAYSPSGYNEQFF. The CDR3 region has the DNA TGCAGCGCATACTCCCCTTCGGGGTACAATGAGCAGTTCTTC.